These T cell receptor beta chains were read from a single sample in a study of beta chain features in type 1 diabetes. The table came from immunoSEQ multiplex PCR; TCRdb's copy has only in-frame clones and leaves some out. Of 130,000 or so clones listed, roughly 9.7% are singletons. The specimen was central memory CD4+ T cells from blood. Receptors originate from a woman in her forties in good health. CDR3s include the opening cysteine and the closing phenylalanine or tryptophan. Each record gives: clone size, D gene, J gene, V gene, CDR3 protein, CDR3 DNA. The D gene is left open where the match is weak. The size field is filled for only some rows; it gives once, few, many or a size class.

. TRBD2 TRBJ2-1 TRBV5-6 CASSLERGSSYNEQFF TGTGCCAGCAGCCTCGAGCGGGGGAGCTCCTACAATGAGCAGTTCTTC
few TRBD2 TRBJ2-3 TRBV5-4 CASRSGTSGGADTQYF TGTGCCAGCAGGTCCGGGACTAGCGGGGGGGCCGATACGCAGTATTTT
. . TRBJ2-7 TRBV19 CASSIAHTRRTAEQYF TGTGCCAGTAGTATAGCCCACACCCGAAGGACAGCAGAGCAGTACTTC
few TRBD2 TRBJ2-1 TRBV27 CASSTYSGGSYNEQFF TGTGCCAGCAGTACCTACAGCGGGGGCTCCTACAATGAGCAGTTCTTC
many . TRBJ2-1 TRBV4-2 CASSQEGQHNEQFF TGTGCCAGCAGCCAAGAAGGACAGCACAATGAGCAGTTCTTC
. . TRBJ2-3 TRBV15 CATGAARTDTQYF TGTGCCACCGGGGCGGCCCGCACAGATACGCAGTATTTT
few TRBD1 TRBJ2-1 TRBV11-2 CASSLLGRGRQSYNEQFF TGTGCCAGCAGCTTACTAGGTAGGGGGCGGCAATCCTACAATGAGCAGTTCTTC
. . TRBJ2-5 TRBV6-1 CASSGPQQGSGETQYF TGTGCCAGCAGTGGCCCTCAACAGGGTTCGGGTGAGACCCAGTACTTC
. TRBD1 TRBJ1-1 TRBV6-6 CASAGGSGTEAFF TGTGCCAGCGCAGGGGGATCGGGCACTGAAGCTTTCTTT
. . TRBJ1-1 TRBV4-1 CASSRGGDTEAFF TGCGCCAGCAGTCGCGGGGGAGACACTGAAGCTTTCTTT
. TRBD1 TRBJ1-1 TRBV7-8 CASSLEGTANTEAFF TGTGCCAGCAGCTTAGAAGGGACAGCGAACACTGAAGCTTTCTTT
. TRBD1 TRBJ1-6 TRBV23-1 CASSQGWDRPSYNSPLHF TGCGCCAGCAGTCAAGGGTGGGACAGGCCCTCTTATAATTCACCCCTCCACTTT
few . TRBJ2-5 TRBV11-2 CASSLVALSRETQYF TGTGCCAGCAGCTTAGTTGCTCTTAGCCGCGAGACCCAGTACTTC
. TRBD2 TRBJ2-3 TRBV4-3 CASSQSPGLATDTQYF TGCGCCAGCAGCCAAAGCCCGGGACTAGCCACAGATACGCAGTATTTT
few . TRBJ2-5 TRBV28 CASSSPGAGQETQYF TGTGCCAGCAGTAGCCCAGGCGCGGGGCAAGAGACCCAGTACTTC
. . TRBJ2-7 TRBV6-1 CASTERGYEQYF TGTGCCAGCACCGAACGAGGGTACGAGCAGTACTTC
. TRBD1 TRBJ1-2 TRBV18 CASSPRQGEGYTF TGTGCCAGCTCACCCCGACAGGGGGAGGGCTACACCTTC
. . TRBJ1-3 TRBV2 CASSSEQVSGNTIYF TGTGCCAGCAGTTCGGAACAGGTCTCTGGAAACACCATATATTTT
few TRBD2 TRBJ2-3 TRBV25-1 CASSVAGADTQYF TGTGCCAGCAGTGTAGCGGGGGCAGATACGCAGTATTTT
few TRBD2 TRBJ2-5 TRBV7-7 CASSPSRGGRLGETQYF TGTGCTAGCAGTCCTAGCCGGGGGGGACGACTCGGGGAGACCCAGTACTTC
. TRBD1 TRBJ2-7 TRBV2 CASTRSTGGYEQYF TGTGCCAGCACCCGATCGACAGGGGGCTACGAGCAGTACTTC
. . TRBJ1-4 TRBV6-1 CASRFSFREKLFF TGTGCCAGCAGATTCAGTTTCCGAGAAAAACTGTTTTTT
few . TRBJ1-2 TRBV7-9 CASSLGQGIYGYTF TGTGCCAGCAGCTTAGGTCAGGGGATCTATGGCTACACCTTC
. . TRBJ2-7 TRBV27 CASRQGAPSSYEQYF TGTGCCAGCAGGCAAGGGGCCCCTAGCTCCTACGAGCAGTACTTC
. . TRBJ1-1 TRBV12-5 CASLELRGRAFF TGTGCTAGTCTGGAGCTCAGGGGCCGAGCTTTCTTT
. . TRBJ2-7 TRBV4-1 CASSLRDTSYEQYF TGCGCCAGCAGCCTCCGGGACACCTCCTACGAGCAGTACTTC
. TRBD1 TRBJ2-7 TRBV29-1 CSVGIRTGRSEQYF TGCAGCGTTGGGATTCGGACAGGGAGAAGCGAGCAGTACTTC
few . TRBJ2-5 TRBV6-1 CASRDWETQYF TGTGCCAGCAGGGACTGGGAGACCCAGTACTTC
many . TRBJ2-5 TRBV27 CASSWDKQETQYF TGTGCCAGCAGTTGGGACAAGCAAGAGACCCAGTACTTC
. TRBD2 TRBJ2-3 TRBV10-3 CAISAGGEGDTQYF TGTGCCATCAGTGCAGGCGGGGAGGGAGATACGCAGTATTTT
. TRBD2 TRBJ2-3 TRBV11-2 CASSLVGGDADTQYF TGTGCCAGCAGCTTAGTCGGGGGGGACGCAGATACGCAGTATTTT
. . TRBJ1-2 TRBV6-1 CASSEQGPYTF TGTGCCAGCAGTGAACAGGGTCCCTACACCTTC
many . TRBJ2-5 TRBV5-1 CASSLWTDQETQYF TGCGCCAGCAGCTTGTGGACAGATCAAGAGACCCAGTACTTC
few . TRBJ1-2 TRBV2 CASNNDNYGYTF TGTGCCAGCAACAATGATAACTATGGCTACACCTTC
many TRBD2 TRBJ2-1 TRBV4-3 CASSQSAGGEQFF TGCGCCAGCAGCCAATCGGCGGGGGGTGAGCAGTTCTTC
few TRBD1 TRBJ1-5 TRBV7-6 CASSLEGQGRQPQHF TGTGCCAGCAGCTTAGAGGGACAGGGGCGTCAGCCCCAGCATTTT
. . TRBJ2-5 TRBV6-1 CASSEGLREGQETQYF TGTGCCAGCAGTGAAGGCCTGAGGGAAGGCCAAGAGACCCAGTACTTC
. TRBD2 TRBJ2-1 TRBV2 CASSGLLAGGNNEQFF TGTGCCAGCAGTGGTCTGCTAGCGGGGGGGAACAATGAGCAGTTCTTC
. . TRBJ1-3 TRBV2 CASSRDSGNTIYF TGTGCCAGCAGTCGGGACTCTGGAAACACCATATATTTT
. . TRBJ1-1 TRBV19 CASTSRRGYTEAFF TGTGCCAGTACCTCGCGAAGAGGGTACACTGAAGCTTTCTTT
. . TRBJ1-5 TRBV18 CASSTTQSGLSNQPQHF TGTGCCAGCTCAACGACTCAATCAGGGTTAAGCAATCAGCCCCAGCATTTT
many TRBD1 TRBJ2-4 TRBV7-9 CASSRYGQAFQYF TGTGCCAGCAGCCGTTACGGACAGGCGTTTCAGTACTTC
. TRBD2 TRBJ2-5 TRBV2 CASSAIAGGQETQYF TGTGCCAGCAGTGCCATAGCGGGGGGGCAAGAGACCCAGTACTTC
few . TRBJ1-2 TRBV25-1 CASRAPSGYTF TGTGCCAGCAGGGCCCCCTCAGGCTACACCTTC
. TRBD1 TRBJ1-5 TRBV7-9 CASSFDRGRNQPQHF TGTGCCAGCAGCTTCGACAGGGGGCGAAATCAGCCCCAGCATTTT
few . TRBJ2-3 TRBV7-2 CASSSLYPTDTQYF TGTGCCAGCAGCTCTTTATATCCCACAGATACGCAGTATTTT
. . TRBJ2-3 TRBV5-1 CASSLGILAAADTQYF TGCGCCAGCAGCTTGGGGATTTTAGCCGCCGCCGATACGCAGTATTTT
. . TRBJ2-7 TRBV21-1 CASSRRGSAGQPNYEQYF TGTGCCAGCAGCCGAAGGGGGTCAGCCGGGCAGCCTAACTACGAGCAGTACTTC